This is a list of T cell receptor beta chains from one sample in a study of blood T cell repertoires in COVID-19. Only in-frame clones appear in the TCRdb table, and some are missing; sequencing was by immunoSEQ multiplex PCR. The table includes over 350,000 clones, more than 70% detected once. The specimen sequenced was PBMCs or T cells enriched from blood (not recorded which). The source of these receptors is a woman aged 18-29 years who had recovered from COVID-19. CDR3s include the opening cysteine and the closing phenylalanine or tryptophan. A D gene is named only where the DNA matches it firmly. Not all rows give a size; the values are once, few, many and, for expanded clones, a class.

d_call	j_call	clone_size	v_call	cdr3_aa	cdr3_nt
NA	TRBJ1-1	NA	TRBV6-1	CASSESGLWAGAFF	TGTGCCAGCAGTGAATCCGGTCTTTGGGCGGGAGCTTTCTTT
NA	TRBJ1-1	NA	TRBV6-5	CASSYSTGTSNTEAFF	TGTGCCAGCAGTTACTCTACAGGGACCTCGAACACTGAAGCTTTCTTT
NA	TRBJ2-2	NA	TRBV29-1	CSVDRDSNTGELFF	TGCAGCGTGGACCGGGACTCTAACACCGGGGAGCTGTTTTTT
NA	TRBJ1-2	NA	TRBV5-6	CASSYLAGLGYTF	TGTGCCAGCAGCTACCTAGCCGGGCTTGGCTACACCTTC
NA	TRBJ1-2	NA	TRBV28	CASRLTGFGYTF	TGTGCCAGCAGACTAACAGGGTTTGGCTACACCTTC
NA	TRBJ2-5	NA	TRBV7-2	CASSFQGWQETQYF	TGTGCCAGCAGCTTTCAGGGGTGGCAAGAGACCCAGTACTTC
TRBD1	TRBJ1-5	NA	TRBV10-3	CAISDDRGGQPQHF	TGTGCCATCAGTGACGACAGGGGGGGGCAGCCCCAGCATTTT
NA	TRBJ1-5	NA	TRBV27	CASSQGYSNQPQHF	TGTGCCAGCAGTCAGGGTTATAGCAATCAGCCCCAGCATTTT
TRBD2	TRBJ2-5	NA	TRBV28	CASSLPRGGETQYF	TGTGCCAGCAGCTTACCCCGGGGGGGAGAGACCCAGTACTTC
TRBD1	TRBJ1-4	NA	TRBV10-2	CASSEPRDREATNEKLFF	TGCGCCAGCAGTGAGCCCCGGGACAGGGAGGCAACTAATGAAAAACTGTTTTTT
NA	TRBJ2-3	NA	TRBV7-2	CASKKPPGGATDTQYF	TGTGCCAGCAAGAAACCTCCCGGGGGTGCCACAGATACGCAGTATTTT
NA	TRBJ2-7	NA	TRBV18	CASSLLQGYEQYF	TGTGCCAGCTCACTACTACAGGGCTACGAGCAGTACTTC
TRBD2	TRBJ2-5	NA	TRBV24-1	CATSDFPAGGNGETQYF	TGTGCCACCAGTGATTTCCCCGCGGGGGGCAATGGGGAGACCCAGTACTTC
NA	TRBJ2-2	NA	TRBV11-1	CASSLAFQGRDTGELFF	TGTGCCAGCAGCTTAGCGTTTCAGGGTCGTGACACCGGGGAGCTGTTTTTT
NA	TRBJ1-2	NA	TRBV24-1	CATSDWYRNYGYTF	TGTGCCACCAGTGATTGGTACAGAAACTATGGCTACACCTTC
NA	TRBJ2-7	NA	TRBV6-1	CASSDIADRWSSYEQYF	TGTGCCAGCAGTGACATTGCAGACAGGTGGAGCTCCTACGAGCAGTACTTC
NA	TRBJ1-1	NA	TRBV21-1	CASSVTGDLDTEAFF	TGTGCCAGCAGCGTGACAGGGGACTTGGACACTGAAGCTTTCTTT
NA	TRBJ2-5	NA	TRBV29-1	CSGLRGFQETQYF	TGCAGCGGACTACGGGGGTTCCAAGAGACCCAGTACTTC
NA	TRBJ1-2	NA	TRBV18	CASSPISGNYGYTF	TGTGCCAGCTCACCAATATCAGGGAACTATGGCTACACCTTC
NA	TRBJ1-2	few	TRBV18	CASSPDRGHTNYGYTF	TGTGCCAGCTCACCCGACCGGGGACACACCAACTATGGCTACACCTTC
TRBD1	TRBJ2-1	NA	TRBV7-2	CASSQTQGQGSHEQFF	TGTGCCAGCAGCCAGACGCAGGGACAGGGGTCCCATGAGCAGTTCTTC
NA	TRBJ2-7	NA	TRBV19	CASSMGGGLYEQYF	TGTGCCAGTAGTATGGGCGGGGGCCTCTACGAGCAGTACTTC
TRBD2	TRBJ2-3	NA	TRBV4-3	CASSPSGGTDTQYF	TGCGCCAGCAGCCCTAGCGGGGGAACAGATACGCAGTATTTT
NA	TRBJ1-6	NA	TRBV7-9	CATPLGPPESPLHF	TGTGCCACCCCGCTTGGGCCGCCGGAATCACCCCTCCACTTT
TRBD1	TRBJ1-1	NA	TRBV9	CASSPNDRVSTEAFF	TGTGCCAGCAGCCCGAATGACAGGGTGAGCACTGAAGCTTTCTTT
NA	TRBJ2-3	NA	TRBV9	CASSGGTYTDTQYF	TGTGCCAGCAGCGGAGGGACTTACACAGATACGCAGTATTTT
NA	TRBJ1-4	NA	TRBV28	CASSPRGLGEKLFF	TGTGCCAGCAGTCCTAGGGGTCTTGGTGAAAAACTGTTTTTT
TRBD1	TRBJ1-2	few	TRBV19	CASSILFSGTGEHYGYTF	TGTGCCAGTAGTATCCTTTTTTCCGGGACAGGAGAACACTATGGCTACACCTTC
TRBD1	TRBJ1-1	NA	TRBV7-6	CASSKTGGVNTEAFF	TGTGCCAGCAGCAAGACAGGGGGCGTTAACACTGAAGCTTTCTTT
NA	TRBJ1-3	NA	TRBV28	CASSRERGHRAGNTIYF	TGTGCCAGCAGTAGAGAAAGGGGACACAGGGCTGGAAACACCATATATTTT
NA	TRBJ2-7	NA	TRBV2	CASSYTYRTRYF	TGTGCCAGCAGCTATACTTACAGAACTCGTTACTTC
NA	TRBJ1-1	NA	TRBV19	CASSTDRLMNSEAFF	TGTGCCAGTAGTACAGACAGGTTGATGAACAGTGAAGCTTTCTTT
TRBD2	TRBJ2-1	NA	TRBV11-2	CASSGLAGSYNEQFF	TGTGCCAGCAGCGGACTAGCGGGTTCCTACAATGAGCAGTTCTTC